The rows below give T cell receptor beta chains drawn from one sample of a study of T cell responses to AZD1222 COVID-19 vaccine. Libraries were prepared by immunoSEQ multiplex PCR; TCRdb keeps only in-frame clonotypes and omits some of them. The sample lists about 180,000 clones; 85% to 90% were seen once. The sequences come from peripheral blood, collected 28 days after the second AZD1222 dose. These receptors were obtained from an adult who received the AZD1222 COVID-19 vaccine. Both conserved end residues are trimmed from each CDR3.

>TRBJ2-1|TRBV6-5
ASSYRRQGNNEQF
>TRBJ1-1|TRBV2
ASNRDRDAEAF
>TRBJ2-6|TRBV14
ASSLQGALSGANVLT
>TRBJ2-1|TRBV25-1
ASSELSLVDEQF
>TRBJ2-2|TRBV4-2
ASSRTGDTGELF
>TRBJ1-3|TRBV3-1/TRBV3-2
ASSQDFSGTGATIY
>TRBJ1-1|TRBV12-5
ASGLRGGTEAF
>TRBJ2-5|TRBV5-1
ASSLLGVGETQY
>TRBJ2-1|TRBV7-2
ASSFLGGVNNEQF
>TRBJ2-1|TRBV5-1
ASSIGVGDEQF
>TRBJ2-5|TRBV15
ATSRDATSAGGRGETQY
>TRBJ1-5|TRBV19
ASSIDRGQQPQH
>TRBJ2-1|TRBV7-3
ASSSNPGQPNEQF
>TRBJ2-7|TRBV21-1
ASSKVQVGSERYEQY
>TRBJ2-2|TRBV6-2/TRBV6-3
ASSRLGSGELF
>TRBJ1-3|TRBV27
ASSLRGGGNTIY
>TRBJ2-1|TRBV7-3
ASSLGTGPSNEQF
>TRBJ2-3|TRBV7-9
ASSSKEGPGARTDTQY
>TRBJ1-5|TRBV29-1
SVEGTWGNQPQH
>TRBJ2-3|TRBV11-2
ASSPQQYTDTQY
>TRBJ2-7|TRBV9
ASSVGSGGQGANEQY
>TRBJ1-4|TRBV27
ASRSLGTVEGEKLF
>TRBJ1-1|TRBV14
ASSQVLRTEAF
>TRBJ1-6|TRBV3-1/TRBV3-2
ASSSDRASPLH
>TRBJ2-2|TRBV6-1
ASSEARSGGDTGELF
>TRBJ2-7|TRBV5-4
ASRGGEQY
>TRBJ2-3|TRBV11-3
ASSLGERGDTDTQY
>TRBJ2-5|TRBV3-1/TRBV3-2
ASSQVAGARETQY
>TRBJ1-5|TRBV28
ASGSPAQH
>TRBJ1-5|TRBV7-9
ASSETGPYSNQPQH
>TRBJ1-6|TRBV6-5
ASSYSSIYNSPLH
>TRBJ1-1|TRBV19
ASSIARGDEAF
>TRBJ1-5|TRBV7-2
ASSLLGINQPQH
>TRBJ2-7|TRBV7-9
ASSPHQEEQY
>TRBJ2-6|TRBV10-2
ASSDRGGSGANVLT
>TRBJ1-3|TRBV11-1
ASSLPGNTIY
>TRBJ2-5|TRBV9
ASSARQGGETQY
>TRBJ2-1|TRBV18
ASSQEIPGQGAVMNEQF
>TRBJ1-5|TRBV29-1
SASSGQGLNQPQH
>TRBJ2-3|TRBV5-4
ASSQPSGGPTDTQY
>TRBJ2-2|TRBV9
ASSVAAGGDIGELF
>TRBJ1-1|TRBV19
ASSRGNTEAF
>TRBJ1-1|TRBV7-2
ASSLVVGGVSEAF
>TRBJ1-1|TRBV12-5
ASGLGLTNTEAF
>TRBJ2-3|TRBV11-3
ASSRGGHDTQY
>TRBJ1-6|TRBV5-1
ASSPRGRAENSPLH
>TRBJ2-2|TRBV5-1
ASSWGQVNTGELF
>TRBJ2-7|TRBV6-5
ASRRDRGASYEQY
>TRBJ2-2|TRBV24-1
ATSDAENTGELF
>TRBJ1-1|TRBV7-8
ASSLGGIGGVNTEAF
>TRBJ2-7|TRBV2
ASSARTAFYEQY
>TRBJ2-6|TRBV6-5
ASRKPGANVLT
>TRBJ1-2|TRBV28
ASSLRGGQGITNPVLNYGYT
>TRBJ2-2|TRBV15
ATGQGRRGELF
>TRBJ2-7|TRBV6-2/TRBV6-3
ASSAYGATYEQY
>TRBJ1-2|TRBV5-1
ASSFGDRTYGYT
>TRBJ1-1|TRBV9
ASSVGGVGTEAF